The 20 T cell receptor beta chains below all came from one sample that was sequenced in a study of T cell changes during pregnancy in multiple sclerosis. Sequencing used immunoSEQ multiplex PCR; TCRdb keeps in-frame clones, though not all of them. This sample yields approximately 68,000 clones, of which 91% are seen a single time; 0.55% to 0.85% belongs to the top ten. The sequencing used peripheral blood, collected in the third trimester of pregnancy. These receptors all stem from a female donor in good health, enrolled as a control in a pregnancy study.

The CDR3 spells CAWSVLRGQGLGAVTEAFF. The CDR3 DNA reads TGTGCCTGGAGTGTACTACGGGGACAGGGGTTGGGTGCGGTAACTGAAGCTTTCTTT. This chain links TRBV30 with TRBJ1-1, with 10 bases aligning to TRBD1. The CDR3 totals 19 residues. The ends lost 0 bases at V and 5 bases at J; junction bases unmatched: 18. CDR1 is GTSNPN, CDR2 SVGIG, per germline (reference sequence).

CDR3 loop: CASSAVRGTGNTIYF. The CDR3 coding sequence is TGTGCCAGCAGCGCCGTCAGGGGGACTGGAAACACCATATATTTT. J is TRBJ1-3 and V is TRBV9, with TRBD1 matching over 7 bases. Germline CDR1 SGDLS, CDR2 YYNGEE. The CDR3 loop spans 15 amino acids. Unmatched junction bases numbered 5, after V lost 3 bases and J lost 2 bases.

The chain couples TRBV7-2 to TRBJ1-2, with D possibly TRBD1 on 6 matching bases. With 1 base removed from V and 5 bases from J, the gap between germline ends came to 11 bases. CDR1 and CDR2 (germline): SGHTA, FQGNSA. CDR3 size: 14 residues. CDR3 nucleotides: TGTGCCAGCAGCTTAGACAGGGATTTATATGGCTACACCTTC. It specifies CASSLDRDLYGYTF.

V gene TRBV28 combines with J gene TRBJ2-7; D possibly corresponds to TRBD1 (7 bases). The CDR3 is 15 amino acids. Per germline, CDR1 MDHEN and CDR2 SYDVKM. V dropped 10 bases and J dropped 7 bases, with 26 bases sitting between them. The CDR3: CATKRGIPSGGEQYF. The CDR3 DNA is TGTGCCACCAAAAGGGGGATTCCTTCAGGGGGGGAGCAGTACTTC.

This chain links TRBV9 with TRBJ2-1; D gene uncertain. The CDR3 covers 12 residues. Trimming cost V 0 bases and J 15 bases, with 13 bases left between them. Germline values: CDR1 SGDLS, CDR2 YYNGEE. CDR3 region: CASSVDGEVWFF. The CDR3 DNA sequence: TGTGCCAGCAGCGTAGACGGAGAGGTTTGGTTCTTC.

J is TRBJ1-6 and V is TRBV27, with 7 bases matching TRBD1. Trimming at V came to 10 bases and at J to 8 bases, leaving 8 bases not matched to a gene. This CDR3 is 13 amino acids long. Germline CDR1 and CDR2: MNHEY and SMNVEV (reference sequence). DNA of the CDR3: TGTGCCATCTCGCGGGACAGCGATTCACCCCTCCACTTT. Translated: CAISRDSDSPLHF.

V is TRBV6-5 and J is TRBJ1-3; no clear D. CDR1 and CDR2 (germline): MNHEY, SVGAGI. V was clipped by 5 bases and J by 4 bases, with 12 bases between them. The CDR3 runs 14 residues. DNA for the CDR3: TGTGCCAGCAGTCCGATATACCTAGGAAACACCATATATTTT. It is translated as CASSPIYLGNTIYF.

This clone was detected only once. The CDR3 protein is CASSPGDGYQPQHF. The CDR3 region has the DNA TGTGCCAGCAGTCCGGGGGACGGATATCAGCCCCAGCATTTT. This chain uses TRBV28 with TRBJ1-5, with a tentative D call TRBD1 (5 bases). The germline gives CDR1 MDHEN, CDR2 SYDVKM. CDR3 length: 14 residues. The V end was cut by 5 bases, the J end by 5 bases, with 13 bases between. The full variable domain, completed using reference TRBV28 and TRBJ1-5, is DVKVTQSSRYLVKRTGEKVFLECVQDMDHENMFWYRQDPGLGLRLIYFSYDVKMKEKGDIPEGYSVSREKKERFSLILESASTNQTSMYLCASSPGDGYQPQHFGDGTRLSIL.

The chain is built from TRBV5-6 and TRBJ2-2, with a possible D match to TRBD1 (7 bases). V lost 1 base and J lost 3, with 13 bases in between. Germline V gene data show CDR1 as SGHDT and CDR2 as YYEEEE. CDR3 size: 16 residues. The CDR3 sequence is CASSLLSRGDTGELFF. CDR3 coding DNA: TGTGCCAGCAGCTTGCTGTCCAGGGGGGACACCGGGGAGCTGTTTTTT.

The J gene is TRBJ2-1, the V gene TRBV7-9; 9 positions agree with TRBD2. V shed 1 base, J shed 5 bases, and the junction held 15 bases outside the gene matches. From germline, CDR1 is SEHNR and CDR2 FQNEAQ (reference sequence). The CDR3 loop spans 19 amino acids. The CDR3 loop is CASSLGLAGTLGTNNEQFF. CDR3 coding DNA: TGTGCCAGCAGCTTAGGGCTAGCGGGAACGCTAGGAACAAACAATGAGCAGTTCTTC.

V is TRBV5-1 and J is TRBJ2-1, with TRBD2 identical over 9 bases. CDR1 and CDR2 (germline): SGHRS, YFSETQ. With V trimmed by 4 bases and J by 5 bases, 13 bases remained unmatched. The length of the CDR3 is 17 residues. For the CDR3, the DNA is TGCGCCAGCAGCGCGCCTCCGGGACTAGCCAGGAACAATGAGCAGTTCTTC. Protein sequence: CASSAPPGLARNNEQFF.

The chain joins TRBV29-1 to TRBJ1-1, with 7 bases aligning to TRBD1. V was pared by 6 bases and J by 5 bases, with 9 bases of the junction left unmatched. The CDR3 extends over 13 amino acids. Germline V lookup: CDR1 SQVTM, CDR2 ANQGSEA. The CDR3 loop reads CSVALTGSTEAFF. CDR3 in DNA: TGCAGCGTCGCCCTGACAGGGAGTACTGAAGCTTTCTTT. Complete variable domain (other parts from reference TRBV29-1 and TRBJ1-1): SAVISQKPSRDICQRGTSLTIQCQVDSQVTMMFWYRQQPGQSLTLIATANQGSEATYESGFVIDKFPISRPNLTFSTLTVSNMSPEDSSIYLCSVALTGSTEAFFGQGTRLTVV.

V usage is TRBV5-6 and J usage is TRBJ1-6; possibly TRBD1 for D (5 bases). Germline V gene lookup returns CDR1 SGHDT and CDR2 YYEEEE. V was pared by 4 bases and J by 8 bases, with 13 bases between. This CDR3 comprises 14 residues. The CDR3 here is CASSLDPRDSPLHF. Here the CDR3 DNA reads TGTGCCAGCAGCCTAGACCCCAGGGATTCACCCCTCCACTTT.

This chain joins TRBV19 and TRBJ2-5, with 13 bases identical to TRBD2. The germline V gene has CDR1 LNHDA and CDR2 SQIVND (reference sequence). Trimming took 4 bases from V and 5 from J; bases not matched to a gene: 7. The CDR3 sequence is 16 residues long. CDR3 DNA sequence: TGTGCCAGTAGTACAACCGGGACTAGCGGGGACGAGACCCAGTACTTC. This sequence encodes CASSTTGTSGDETQYF.

The chain couples TRBV11-3 to TRBJ2-3; D perhaps matches TRBD1 (5 bases). Per germline, CDR1 SGHNT and CDR2 YENEEA. The V gene lost 8 bases and the J gene lost 0 bases, with 12 bases spanning the gap. The CDR3 sequence is 14 residues long. CDR3 nucleotide sequence: TGTGCCAGCGGCGAAGGACACAGCACAGATACGCAGTATTTT. This sequence encodes CASGEGHSTDTQYF.

The genes are TRBV28 and TRBJ1-1, with D unresolved. The CDR3 sequence is 16 residues long. Germline values: CDR1 MDHEN, CDR2 SYDVKM. V shed 7 bases and J shed 0 bases, with 18 bases lying between them. Here the CDR3 DNA reads TGTGCCAGCACCCTGGGAGGAACAGTACTGAACACTGAAGCTTTCTTT. Encoded protein: CASTLGGTVLNTEAFF.

The CDR3 region is CASSSTVGGRRAFF. In nucleotides, the CDR3 is TGTGCCAGCAGCTCAACTGTGGGGGGGCGCCGAGCTTTCTTT. This sequence joins TRBV7-2 and TRBJ1-1, with D perhaps matching TRBD1 (6 bases). The CDR3 extends over 14 amino acids. The germline gives CDR1 SGHTA, CDR2 FQGNSA. Trimming stripped 4 bases from V and 10 bases from J, with 19 bases between.

The V call is TRBV5-4, the J call TRBJ2-3; D perhaps matches TRBD2 (5 bases). CDR3 size: 14 residues. V lost 1 base, J lost 4 bases, and 10 bases lay in between. Germline values: CDR1 SGHNT, CDR2 YYREEE (reference sequence). CDR3 DNA: TGTGCCAGCAGCTTGACTAGTGTGCCAGATACGCAGTATTTT. This codes for CASSLTSVPDTQYF. The full variable domain, in which reference TRBV5-4 and TRBJ2-3 provide the parts outside the CDR3, is ETGVTQSPTHLIKTRGQQVTLRCSSQSGHNTVSWYQQALGQGPQFIFQYYREEENGRGNFPPRFSGLQFPNYSSELNVNALELDDSALYLCASSLTSVPDTQYFGPGTRLTVL.

This clone was counted between two and nine times. The CDR3 loop reads CASSNRGITEAFF. The DNA of the CDR3 is TGTGCCAGTAGTAACAGGGGGATCACTGAAGCTTTCTTT. The chain is built from TRBV19 and TRBJ1-1; 8 nucleotides agree with TRBD1. Trimming at V came to 4 bases and at J to 4 bases, leaving 2 bases not matched to a gene. CDR1 and CDR2 (germline): LNHDA, SQIVND (reference sequence). This CDR3 has 13 amino acids.

This sequence joins TRBV9 and TRBJ1-1; tentative D call: TRBD1 (6 bases). Per germline, CDR1 SGDLS and CDR2 YYNGEE. V was pared by 0 bases and J by 4 bases, with 13 bases between. The CDR3 length is 15 residues. Here the CDR3 reads CASSVGGTGSTEAFF. CDR3 nucleotide sequence: TGTGCCAGCAGCGTAGGGGGAACAGGGTCCACTGAAGCTTTCTTT.